Reported below is one T cell receptor (beta chain). Its target is not known. Cells classed as naive CD8+ T cells were CD45RO-CCR7+CD27+CD95-. UMI-labeled 5' RACE yielded the TRB cDNA libraries. TCRdb re-analyzed the 5' RACE reads; it lists each CDR3 protein once, without DNA. The data show some 54,000 distinct CDR3 sequences, and the top ten clones hold 0.5% to 0.55%. The CDR3 totals 17 residues. The germline gives CDR1 MGHDK, CDR2 SYGVNS. These data originate in a study of CXCR3-negative and CXCR3-positive naive CD8 T cells. Study overall: The libraries together contributed about 135 million TRB reads, each supplying about 1.5 +/- 0.3 million. Regarding the study as a whole: Because surface CD5 did not distinguish the naive subsets, TCR strength was inferred from TRB CDR3 properties. Diversity ran similarly high across both naive subsets but far lower in memory CD8+ cells. For CXCR3-positive naive cells, TRB CDR3s were more hydrophobic than those of CXCR3-negative naive cells.

The receptor was isolated from a human donor in good health. Some clones in this sample may be carry-over from other donors' samples. This rearrangement joins TRBV25-1 to TRBJ2-7; there is no DNA to check the TCRdb D call of TRBD2. The source material was naive CXCR3+ CD8+ T cells from blood. Subset denoted: CD45RO-CCR7+CD27+CD95- naive CD8+ T cells expressing CXCR3 (TNR3+). The CDR3: CASSVTSGTRPRYEQYF.